These 21 T cell receptor beta chains were all obtained from the same sample, sequenced in a study of blood T cell repertoires in COVID-19. The protocol was immunoSEQ multiplex PCR, while the TCRdb copy is restricted to in-frame clones and leaves out a portion. The sample lists 150,000 to 200,000 clones, 80% to 95% seen once, with about 2% in the top ten. The material sequenced was peripheral blood. The receptors were sampled from a woman aged 60-70 years with COVID-19, enrolled during active disease.

In its sample, this clone was seen a few times. This specimen includes other DNA sequences encoding the same CDR3. The chain carries TRBV9 and TRBJ1-6; the match to TRBD1 covers 7 bases. This CDR3 is 15 amino acids long. Germline V gene sequence: CDR1 SGDLS, CDR2 YYNGEE. Trimming cost V 3 bases and J 7 bases; bases outside gene matches: 7. The CDR3 DNA reads TGTGCCAGCAGCGCCTCCGGGACAGAAAATTCACCCCTCCACTTT. Translating gives CASSASGTENSPLHF.

V usage is TRBV6-6 and J usage is TRBJ1-1, with a tentative D call TRBD1 (5 bases). CDR3 size: 15 residues. Germline CDR1 reads MNHNY; CDR2 reads SVGAGI (reference sequence). V shed 0 bases and J shed 1 base, with 9 bases lying between them. As DNA, the CDR3 is TGTGCCAGCAGTTACTCGACAGCACAGAACACTGAAGCTTTCTTT. As protein: CASSYSTAQNTEAFF.

The CDR3 is CASSPTSAEAFF. Here the CDR3 DNA reads TGTGCCAGCAGCCCGACATCTGCTGAAGCTTTCTTT. The chain joins TRBV7-2 to TRBJ1-1; no definite D call. Germline V lookup: CDR1 SGHTA, CDR2 FQGNSA. V lost 5 bases and J 6 bases, leaving 10 bases between the germline ends. The CDR3 extends over 12 amino acids.

V is TRBV12-5 and J is TRBJ1-1, with D possibly being TRBD1 (5 bases). The V end lost 2 bases, the J end lost 1 base, and 11 bases lay between the germline ends. This CDR3 is built from 15 residues. Germline lookup yields CDR1 LGHNT and CDR2 FRNRAP. CDR3 DNA: TGTGCTAGTGGTTTGAGCGGGGCCCGGAACACTGAAGCTTTCTTT. The encoded protein is CASGLSGARNTEAFF.

The chain links TRBV11-3 to TRBJ1-1; 8 nucleotides match TRBD1. V trimming: 3 bases; J trimming: 4 bases; junction bases outside the gene matches: 1. Per the germline V gene, CDR1 is SGHNT and CDR2 is YENEEA. This CDR3 spans 13 amino acids. Written as DNA, the CDR3 is TGTGCCAGCAGCTTTACAGGGGGCACTGAAGCTTTCTTT. Protein sequence: CASSFTGGTEAFF. Combining the CDR3 with reference TRBV11-3 and TRBJ1-1 gives the whole variable domain EAGVVQSPRYKIIEKKQPVAFWCNPISGHNTLYWYLQNLGQGPELLIRYENEEAVDDSQLPKDRFSAERLKGVDSTLKIQPAELGDSAVYLCASSFTGGTEAFFGQGTRLTVV.

To note about this clone: Other DNA sequences in this sample translate to the same CDR3. The V gene is TRBV10-3, the J gene TRBJ1-1, with 7 positions matching TRBD1. Germline CDR1 is ENHRY and CDR2 is SYGVKD. This CDR3 has 13 amino acids. V gave up 6 bases and J gave up 1 base; unmatched junction bases: 2. DNA of the CDR3: TGTGCCATCAGAGGGACAGAGAACACTGAAGCTTTCTTT. It translates to CAIRGTENTEAFF.

This rearrangement joins TRBV6-6 to TRBJ1-4, with 7 bases that match TRBD1. The CDR3 contains 15 residues. Germline CDR1 reads MNHNY; CDR2 reads SVGAGI (reference sequence). The V gene end was trimmed by 6 bases and the J gene end by 7 bases; junction bases not matched to a gene: 11. The CDR3 region is CASRDNRQGGEKLFF. The CDR3 DNA sequence: TGTGCCAGCAGAGATAACCGACAGGGTGGTGAAAAACTGTTTTTT.

This clone was counted once. CDR3 bases: TGTGCCAGCAGCCGCAATAAGGACAGGGTTATATATGGCTACACCTTC. It encodes CASSRNKDRVIYGYTF. J is TRBJ1-2 and V is TRBV7-2, with 8 positions matching TRBD1. J gave up 5 bases and V 5 bases, and 13 bases lay outside the gene matches. CDR3 length: 16 amino acids. CDR1 is SGHTA, CDR2 FQGNSA, per germline. Together with reference TRBV7-2 and TRBJ1-2, the CDR3 gives the full variable domain: GAGVSQSPSNKVTEKGKDVELRCDPISGHTALYWYRQSLGQGLEFLIYFQGNSAPDKSGLPSDRFSAERTGGSVSTLTIQRTQQEDSAVYLCASSRNKDRVIYGYTFGSGTRLTVV.

The chain links TRBV5-6 to TRBJ2-7; TRBD1 aligns across 10 bases. Germline V gene lookup returns CDR1 SGHDT and CDR2 YYEEEE. CDR3 length: 15 amino acids. The V gene end was trimmed by 4 bases and the J gene end by 6 bases; junction bases not matched to a gene: 10. The CDR3 here is CASSLPGQGKVEQYF. DNA for the CDR3: TGTGCCAGCAGCCTCCCGGGACAGGGGAAGGTCGAGCAGTACTTC.

The gene calls are TRBV7-6 and TRBJ1-1; 10 nucleotides align to TRBD1. The CDR3 sequence is 19 residues long. Germline V gene data show CDR1 as SGHVS and CDR2 as FNYEAQ. The V segment lost 2 bases and the J segment 5 bases; nucleotides outside the gene matches: 17. CDR3 sequence reads: CASSLLPLRDGQGGTEAFF. As DNA, the CDR3 is TGTGCCAGCAGCTTACTTCCCCTGCGTGACGGACAGGGGGGGACTGAAGCTTTCTTT.

V gene TRBV10-3 combines with J gene TRBJ1-2, with 8 bases aligning to TRBD1. This CDR3 contains 16 residues. V dropped 0 bases and J dropped 3; count of bases not matched to a gene: 6. From germline, CDR1 is ENHRY and CDR2 SYGVKD. The chain's CDR3 is CAISESSAGGYYGYTF. In DNA form, the CDR3 reads TGTGCCATCAGTGAGTCGAGCGCAGGGGGCTACTATGGCTACACCTTC.

The chain uses TRBV10-3 and TRBJ1-2; 9 bases align to TRBD1. Germline CDR1 is ENHRY and CDR2 is SYGVKD. The J segment lost 4 bases and the V segment lost 2 bases, leaving 14 bases of the junction unmatched. The CDR3 contains 18 residues. CDR3 sequence (DNA): TGTGCCATCAGTGAGCGGCACAGGGGGCGCATAGAGATCTATGGCTACACCTTC. It yields the protein CAISERHRGRIEIYGYTF.

Note on this clone: Other DNA sequences in the same sample also yield this CDR3. This rearrangement joins TRBV5-1 to TRBJ1-5; 9 bases are shared with TRBD1. The CDR3 spans 16 residues. From germline, CDR1 is SGHRS and CDR2 YFSETQ. V dropped 3 bases and J dropped 2; count of bases not matched to a gene: 6. CDR3 nucleotides: TGCGCCAGCAGCTGGGGGGACAGGGAAGGCAATCAGCCCCAGCATTTT. Protein sequence: CASSWGDREGNQPQHF. The variable domain in full, with the rest retrieved from reference TRBV5-1 and TRBJ1-5, is KAGVTQTPRYLIKTRGQQVTLSCSPISGHRSVSWYQQTPGQGLQFLFEYFSETQRNKGNFPGRFSGRQFSNSRSEMNVSTLELGDSALYLCASSWGDREGNQPQHFGDGTRLSIL.

The V and J genes are TRBV29-1 and TRBJ2-3; D is undetermined. Germline V lookup: CDR1 SQVTM, CDR2 ANQGSEA. V was trimmed by 4 bases and J by 4 bases, leaving 9 bases between them. This CDR3 spans 12 amino acids. CDR3 coding DNA: TGCAGCGTTGTAGTGGTGGCAGATACGCAGTATTTT. As protein: CSVVVVADTQYF.

This clone was counted a few times. The chain couples TRBV30 to TRBJ1-2, with D unclear. Trimming cost V 8 bases and J 2 bases, with 21 bases left between them. There are 15 residues in the CDR3. The germline gives CDR1 GTSNPN, CDR2 SVGIG (reference sequence). The CDR3 protein is CASRAPGGPNYGYTF. For the CDR3, the DNA is TGTGCCAGCCGGGCCCCAGGAGGCCCAAACTATGGCTACACCTTC.

V gene TRBV30 combines with J gene TRBJ2-7; a possible D gene is TRBD1 (6 bases). The CDR3 has 11 residues. Germline V gene sequence: CDR1 GTSNPN, CDR2 SVGIG (reference sequence). Trimming left V 4 bases short and J 6 bases short, with 10 bases between. CDR3 in amino acids: CAWTGVGEQYF. The CDR3 DNA reads TGTGCCTGGACAGGGGTTGGCGAGCAGTACTTC.

This chain uses TRBV7-7 with TRBJ2-1; 10 positions match TRBD2. V dropped 1 base and J dropped 10; count of bases not matched to a gene: 7. Germline V gene sequence: CDR1 SSHAT, CDR2 FNYEAQ (reference sequence). The CDR3 sequence is 15 residues long. The chain's CDR3 is CASSLGAGGHDEQFF. The CDR3 DNA follows: TGTGCCAGCAGCTTAGGAGCGGGGGGGCATGACGAGCAGTTCTTC. Looking up the rest from reference TRBV7-7 and TRBJ2-1 gives the full variable domain: GAGVSQSPRYKVTKRGQDVTLRCDPISSHATLYWYQQALGQGPEFLTYFNYEAQPDKSGLPSDRFSAERPEGSISTLTIQRTEQRDSAMYRCASSLGAGGHDEQFFGPGTRLTVL.

The chain carries TRBV5-1 and TRBJ2-7, with D possibly being TRBD1 (5 bases). Germline assignment: CDR1 SGHRS and CDR2 YFSETQ. V was clipped by 0 bases and J by 2 bases, with 12 bases between them. CDR3 length equals 15 residues. The CDR3 spells CASSLGGTSPYEQYF. CDR3 DNA sequence: TGCGCCAGCAGCTTGGGGGGCACTTCTCCCTACGAGCAGTACTTC. The full variable domain, rest sourced from reference TRBV5-1 and TRBJ2-7, is KAGVTQTPRYLIKTRGQQVTLSCSPISGHRSVSWYQQTPGQGLQFLFEYFSETQRNKGNFPGRFSGRQFSNSRSEMNVSTLELGDSALYLCASSLGGTSPYEQYFGPGTRLTVT.

The chain has TRBV2 and TRBJ2-5, with 9 positions matching TRBD1. The CDR3 is made up of 16 amino acids. Germline V CDR1 and CDR2: SNHLY, FYNNEI. Germline trimming cut 1 base from V and 4 bases from J; bases unmatched to any gene: 7. The CDR3 region is CASSEEVGTGLETQYF. CDR3 in DNA: TGTGCCAGCAGTGAAGAAGTTGGGACAGGGTTAGAGACCCAGTACTTC. The variable domain in full, completed from reference TRBV2 and TRBJ2-5, reads EPEVTQTPSHQVTQMGQEVILRCVPISNHLYFYWYRQILGQKVEFLVSFYNNEISEKSEIFDDQFSVERPDGSNFTLKIRSTKLEDSAMYFCASSEEVGTGLETQYFGPGTRLLVL.

J is TRBJ2-3 and V is TRBV6-4, with D possibly being TRBD2 (6 bases). CDR1 is MRHNA, CDR2 SNTAGT, per germline. Trimming pared 6 bases from V and 4 bases from J, leaving 14 bases between. This CDR3 has 14 amino acids. The CDR3, as DNA: TGTGCCAGCAGAGGGGACCGCGGGGCAGATACGCAGTATTTT. This gives the protein CASRGDRGADTQYF.

CDR3: CASSPAGLLNTIYF. The CDR3, as DNA: TGTGCCAGCAGCCCTGCAGGATTATTGAACACCATATATTTT. V usage is TRBV7-2 and J usage is TRBJ1-3, with D uncertain. This CDR3 is 14 amino acids long. Germline V gene data show CDR1 as SGHTA and CDR2 as FQGNSA. Trimming cost V 5 bases and J 7 bases, with 15 bases left between them.